This T cell receptor beta chain stems from a study of cytomegalovirus exposure and HLA in healthy donors. The germline CDR1 and CDR2 sequences are SNHLY and FYNNEI. V lost 8 bases and J lost 4; bases outside the gene matches: 9. This CDR3 is built from 14 residues. Amplification used 60 Vbeta primers and 13 Jbeta primers. Clones were read by immunoSEQ multiplex PCR, and TCRdb kept only the in-frame ones, dropping some. The repertoire table contains about 140,000 clones. This TCR was sampled from a woman aged 18-29 years in good health and CMV-seronegative. Material for sequencing was PBMCs. The J gene is TRBJ1-1, the V gene TRBV2, with 8 positions matching TRBD1. In DNA, the CDR3 is TGTGCCAGCCCGGGACAGGCGACGAGCACTGAAGCTTTCTTT. Residues: CASPGQATSTEAFF.